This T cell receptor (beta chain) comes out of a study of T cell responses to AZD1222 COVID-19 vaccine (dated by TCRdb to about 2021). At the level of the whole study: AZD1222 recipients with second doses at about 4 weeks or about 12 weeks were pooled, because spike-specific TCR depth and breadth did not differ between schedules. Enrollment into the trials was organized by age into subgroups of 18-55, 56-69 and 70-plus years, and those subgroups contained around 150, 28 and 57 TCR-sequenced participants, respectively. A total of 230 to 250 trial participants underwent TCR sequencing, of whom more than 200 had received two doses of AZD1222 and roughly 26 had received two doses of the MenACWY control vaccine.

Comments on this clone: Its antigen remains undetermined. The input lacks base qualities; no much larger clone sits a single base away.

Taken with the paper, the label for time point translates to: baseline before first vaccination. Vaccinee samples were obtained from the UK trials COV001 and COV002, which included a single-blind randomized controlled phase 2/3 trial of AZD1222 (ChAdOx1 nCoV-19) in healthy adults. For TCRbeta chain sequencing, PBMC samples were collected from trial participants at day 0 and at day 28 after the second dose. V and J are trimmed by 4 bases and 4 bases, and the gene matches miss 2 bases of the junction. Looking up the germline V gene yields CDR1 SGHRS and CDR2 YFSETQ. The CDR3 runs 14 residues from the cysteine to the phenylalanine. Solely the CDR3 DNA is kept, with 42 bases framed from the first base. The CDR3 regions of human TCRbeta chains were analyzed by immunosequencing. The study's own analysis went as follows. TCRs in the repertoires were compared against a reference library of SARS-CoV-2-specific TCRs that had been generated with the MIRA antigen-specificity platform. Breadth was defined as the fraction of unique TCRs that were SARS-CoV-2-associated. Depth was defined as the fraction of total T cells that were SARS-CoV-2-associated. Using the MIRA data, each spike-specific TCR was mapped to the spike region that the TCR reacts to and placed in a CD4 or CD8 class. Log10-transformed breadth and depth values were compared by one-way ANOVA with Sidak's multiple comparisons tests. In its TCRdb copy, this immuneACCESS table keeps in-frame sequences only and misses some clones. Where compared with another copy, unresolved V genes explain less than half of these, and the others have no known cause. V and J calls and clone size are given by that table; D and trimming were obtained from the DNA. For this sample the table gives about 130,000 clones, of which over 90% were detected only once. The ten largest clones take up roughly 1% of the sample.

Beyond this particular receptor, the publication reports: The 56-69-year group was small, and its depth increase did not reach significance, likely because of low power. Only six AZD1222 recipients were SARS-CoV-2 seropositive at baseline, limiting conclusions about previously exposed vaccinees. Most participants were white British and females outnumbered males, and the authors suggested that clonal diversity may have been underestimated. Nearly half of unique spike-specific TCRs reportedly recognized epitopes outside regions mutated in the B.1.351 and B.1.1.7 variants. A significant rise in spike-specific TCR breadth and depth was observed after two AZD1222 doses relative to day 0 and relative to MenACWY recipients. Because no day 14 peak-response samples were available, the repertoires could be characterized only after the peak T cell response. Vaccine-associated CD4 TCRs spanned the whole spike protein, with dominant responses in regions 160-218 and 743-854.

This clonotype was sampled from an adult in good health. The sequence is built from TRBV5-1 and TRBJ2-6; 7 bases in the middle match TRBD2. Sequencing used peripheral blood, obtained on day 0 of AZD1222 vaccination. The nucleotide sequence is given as TGCGCCAGCAGCCGGGGGGAAGGGGCCAACGTCCTGACTTTC. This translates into CASSRGEGANVLTF.